This paragraph covers one T cell receptor beta chain sequence. The entry originates in a study of Graves' ophthalmopathy and Graves' hyperthyroidism. Amplified material comprised TCR beta CDR3 regions derived from RNA transcripts. Second-round multiplex PCR came after first-round RT-PCR with HTBI primers. TCRdb re-called the multiplex PCR reads with MiXCR, one entry per CDR3 protein. Of 740,000 or so distinct CDR3 sequences in the sample, around 40% are singletons; the top ten hold 44%. Trimming at V came to 6 bases and at J to 15 bases, leaving 6 bases not matched to a gene. The length of the CDR3 is 12 residues. CDR1 and CDR2 from the germline V gene are WSHSY and SAAADI. CAS ≥3, NOSPECS ≥4, moderate-to-severe activity and duration under 3 months marked donors with ophthalmopathy. A volume of 8 to 10 ml of fresh peripheral blood supplied the PBMCs.

The chain employs TRBV10-2 and TRBJ1-3; 12 bases line up with TRBD1. This sequence was found in an adult man with Graves' ophthalmopathy. Material: peripheral blood. The CDR3 coding sequence is TGCGCCAGCAGCGGGGGACAGGGGGCGGGATATTTT. It translates to CASSGGQGAGYF.